This entry describes one TCR beta chain. Antigen: not known. This entry is derived from a study of shared clonotypes between healthy human individuals. Study-level results: Researchers sampled only blood; tissue repertoires likely differ. About 5% was the fraction of naive CD4 clonotypes found shared across several donors.

With 0 bases removed from V and 6 bases from J, the gap between germline ends came to 9 bases. Germline CDR1 is SGHVS and CDR2 is FQNEAQ. CDR3 length: 13 amino acids. Authors' methods: Junction-only sequences produced by ImmunoSEQ had no quality scores, so filtering differed. TCRdb's copy holds only in-frame clones and misses some; the assay was immunoSEQ multiplex PCR. V and J calls and clone size are copied from that table; D and trimming were computed from the DNA. The data show about 680,000 clones, about two thirds seen once. The donors, healthy adults who were HIV-negative, had experienced no recent acute infections or vaccinations.

Sequencing input: memory CD4+ T cells sorted from blood. Subset noted: CD45RA-negative fraction. The clonotype was recovered from a woman aged 25-40 years in good health. The V call is TRBV7-8, the J call TRBJ2-7; a weak D match, TRBD1 (6 bases). Here the CDR3 DNA reads TGTGCCAGCAGCTTAGCTCCGGACAGCGAGCAGTACTTC. This sequence encodes CASSLAPDSEQYF.